These 29 T cell receptor beta chains were sequenced from one sample in a study of T-cell reconstitution after alpha-beta-depleted transplantation in children. Unique molecular identifiers were used to barcode this TCRbeta library. TCRdb re-derived calls from the PCR reads in MiXCR, one entry per CDR3 protein. The sample shows around 680,000 distinct CDR3 sequences, approximately 15% of them seen only once. The specimen was PBMCs from the stem cell graft donor, collected from the stem cell graft. All receptors come from a human donor who donated a stem cell graft to a child with acute myeloid leukemia.

For this clonotype: This may be a read error: a much more frequent sequence differs by one nucleotide. The chain is built from TRBV9 and TRBJ2-1; a weak D match, TRBD1 (6 bases). Looked up from germline, CDR1 is SGDLS and CDR2 is YYNGEE. CDR3 length equals 18 residues. The CDR3 here is CASSVGPGERMSYHEQFF. Here the CDR3 DNA reads TGTGCCAGCAGCGTAGGCCCAGGGGAAAGGATGTCCTACCATGAGCAGTTCTTC. Looking up the rest from reference TRBV9 and TRBJ2-1 gives the full variable domain: DSGVTQTPKHLITATGQRVTLRCSPRSGDLSVYWYQQSLDQGLQFLIQYYNGEERAKGNILERFSAQQFPDLHSELNLSSLELGDSALYFCASSVGPGERMSYHEQFFGPGTRLTVL.

There are many counts of this clonotype. The chain employs TRBV20-1 and TRBJ1-1; 7 bases map to TRBD1. Germline values: CDR1 DFQATT, CDR2 SNEGSKA (reference sequence). The CDR3 loop spans 13 amino acids. The trim removed 3 bases at V and 5 bases at J, leaving 6 bases unmatched. The CDR3 DNA follows: TGCAGTGCTAGGGCAGGGGGTGAGACTGAAGCTTTCTTT. Translation: CSARAGGETEAFF.

This clonotype was recorded many times. The gene calls are TRBV29-1 and TRBJ1-1; a weak D match, TRBD1 (5 bases). Germline V gives CDR1 SQVTM, CDR2 ANQGSEA. Trimming took 7 bases from V and 7 from J, leaving 10 bases between them. This CDR3 is built from 10 residues. The CDR3 DNA is TGCAGCGCCGGGGGGGGTGAAGCTTTCTTT. Translation gives CSAGGGEAFF.

The chain carries TRBV9 and TRBJ2-5, with 7 bases matching TRBD1. Germline V gene sequence: CDR1 SGDLS, CDR2 YYNGEE. V shed 2 bases and J 4 bases; nucleotides not matched to a gene: 8. The CDR3 runs to 15 residues. The CDR3 loop reads CASSVERGPGETQYF. The CDR3 region has the DNA TGTGCCAGCAGCGTTGAAAGGGGGCCGGGAGAGACCCAGTACTTC.

The V call is TRBV27, the J call TRBJ2-7; 9 nucleotides line up with TRBD1. Germline V lookup: CDR1 MNHEY, CDR2 SMNVEV (reference sequence). The CDR3 covers 18 residues. V gave up 4 bases and J gave up 2 bases; unmatched junction bases: 15. CDR3 sequence (DNA): TGTGCCAGCAGTTCTCAGTCCCGGGACAGGGTGGGCGCCTACGAGCAGTACTTC. This translates into CASSSQSRDRVGAYEQYF.

This clonotype was seen at least ten times. This chain connects TRBV12-3 or TRBV12-4 to TRBJ2-4; possible D gene TRBD1, 6 bases. The ends were cut back, 2 bases at V and 8 bases at J, with 13 bases in the middle. The CDR3 totals 14 residues. CDR3 sequence reads: CASSLRQGSDIQYF. The CDR3 nucleotides are TGTGCCAGCAGTTTAAGGCAGGGGTCGGACATTCAGTACTTC.

This clonotype was recorded many times. V and J are TRBV29-1 and TRBJ2-7, with 10 bases aligning to TRBD1. Unmatched junction bases numbered 10, after V lost 6 bases and J lost 5 bases. This CDR3 region has 14 residues. The V gene's germline CDR1 is SQVTM and CDR2 ANQGSEA. The CDR3 reads CSVKSRDRGHEQYF. CDR3 DNA sequence: TGCAGCGTGAAATCAAGGGACAGGGGCCACGAGCAGTACTTC.

In this sample, this clonotype turned up many times. This chain links TRBV7-8 with TRBJ1-2, with D perhaps matching TRBD1 (6 bases). CDR1 and CDR2 from the germline V gene are SGHVS and FQNEAQ. V dropped 4 bases and J dropped 8 bases, with 17 bases sitting between them. The CDR3 is 14 amino acids. CDR3 region: CASSSLGGVGGYTF. The CDR3 region has the DNA TGTGCCAGCAGCTCCCTCGGGGGCGTAGGAGGCTACACCTTC.

This clonotype was observed at least ten times. The CDR3 nucleotides read TGCAGTGCTTCACGGGACGCTAGCTCCTACGAGCAGTACGTC. Its translation: CSASRDASSYEQYV. The chain joins TRBV20-1 to TRBJ2-7, with D possibly called TRBD1 or TRBD2 (5 bases each). Looked up from germline, CDR1 is DFQATT and CDR2 is SNEGSKA (reference sequence). The CDR3 covers 14 residues. Trimming removed 5 bases from V and 0 bases from J, with 14 bases in between.

The chain couples TRBV12-3 or TRBV12-4 to TRBJ1-3; maybe TRBD1 (5 bases). This CDR3 has 15 amino acids. V dropped 3 bases and J dropped 3 bases, with 12 bases sitting between them. In DNA, the CDR3 is TGTGCCAGCAGTTTGGGAGGGGATATTGGAAACACCATATATTTT. This translates into CASSLGGDIGNTIYF.

The table lists this clonotype with a few counts. Here the CDR3 reads CASSYTDKQFF. The CDR3 bases are TGTGCCAGCAGTTATACGGACAAGCAGTTCTTC. The chain links TRBV7-2 to TRBJ2-1; D is possibly TRBD1 (5 bases). The CDR3 totals 11 residues. Trimming took 6 bases from V and 11 from J, leaving 11 bases between them. The germline V gene has CDR1 SGHTA and CDR2 FQGNSA.

The V gene is TRBV12-3 or TRBV12-4, the J gene TRBJ1-1, with D tentatively TRBD1 (6 bases). The CDR3 consists of 13 residues. Between the trimmed V and J ends, which lost 6 bases and 4 bases, there was a span of 12 bases. CDR3 in DNA: TGTGCCAGCAGCCCACAGGGTGCCACTGAAGCTTTCTTT. Protein: CASSPQGATEAFF.

This clonotype was seen only a few times. A read error may explain this, as a much larger clone is one base away. The chain links TRBV12-3 or TRBV12-4 to TRBJ2-3; D unresolved. The V end was cut by 3 bases, the J end by 5 bases, with 3 bases between. The CDR3 runs to 11 residues. The CDR3 nucleotides read TGTGCCAGCAGTTTTATAGATACGCAGTATTTT. Its translation is CASSFIDTQYF.

There are a few counts of this clonotype. This chain connects TRBV20-1 to TRBJ2-1; 13 bases are shared with TRBD2. CDR3 length equals 15 residues. V was clipped by 6 bases and J by 6 bases; unmatched bases: 8. CDR1 and CDR2 (germline): DFQATT, SNEGSKA (reference sequence). CDR3 in amino acids: CSARTSGGLINEQFF. The CDR3 coding sequence is TGCAGTGCCCGGACTAGCGGGGGCCTAATCAATGAGCAGTTCTTC.

This clonotype was observed many times. The rearrangement links TRBV20-1 to TRBJ2-3; D is perhaps TRBD1 (6 bases). Germline lookup yields CDR1 DFQATT and CDR2 SNEGSKA (reference sequence). The V end lost 3 bases, the J end lost 6 bases, and 19 bases lay between the germline ends. The CDR3 consists of 15 residues. CDR3 coding DNA: TGCAGTGCTAGTAGGGACACCCTGCCCCATGATACGCAGTATTTT. Its translation: CSASRDTLPHDTQYF.

This clonotype was detected a few times. The J gene is TRBJ1-6, the V gene TRBV20-1, with D possibly being TRBD1 (6 bases). Germline lookup yields CDR1 DFQATT and CDR2 SNEGSKA (reference sequence). Trimming removed 3 bases from V and 7 bases from J, with 16 bases in between. This CDR3 has 15 amino acids. In DNA, the CDR3 is TGCAGTGCTAGTGTGTCTGGACAGCCCAATTCACCCCTCCACTTT. Its translation: CSASVSGQPNSPLHF.

This clonotype was seen ten or more times. The genes are TRBV20-1 and TRBJ1-1; 7 bases align to TRBD1. CDR3 length: 12 amino acids. The germline gives CDR1 DFQATT, CDR2 SNEGSKA (reference sequence). V was pared by 3 bases and J by 3 bases, with 1 base of the junction left unmatched. The CDR3 DNA sequence: TGCAGTGCTAGTCAGGGGGACACTGAAGCTTTCTTT. It yields the protein CSASQGDTEAFF.

This clonotype was counted between two and nine times. The chain joins TRBV27 to TRBJ2-5, with 10 bases matching TRBD2. From germline, CDR1 is MNHEY and CDR2 SMNVEV (reference sequence). J lost 4 bases, V lost 4 bases, and 3 bases had no gene match. The CDR3 consists of 14 residues. The CDR3 nucleotides are TGTGCCAGCAGTTCCGGACTAGCGGTAGAGACCCAGTACTTC. Its translation: CASSSGLAVETQYF.

This clonotype was counted at least ten times. V gene TRBV12-3 or TRBV12-4 combines with J gene TRBJ2-1; D may be TRBD1 (5 bases). The germline V and J ends were trimmed by 3 bases and 5 bases, with 8 bases remaining between them. The CDR3 is 13 residues long. The CDR3 DNA reads as TGTGCCAGCAGTTTTTCGACAGACAATGAGCAGTTCTTC. It specifies CASSFSTDNEQFF.

This clonotype was seen ten or more times. V usage is TRBV20-1 and J usage is TRBJ2-5, with 9 positions matching TRBD2. The trim removed 4 bases at V and 0 bases at J, leaving 6 bases unmatched. The CDR3 length is 15 residues. Germline assignment: CDR1 DFQATT and CDR2 SNEGSKA (reference sequence). Here the CDR3 reads CSATGTSRDQETQYF. CDR3 in DNA: TGCAGTGCTACCGGGACTAGCAGAGACCAAGAGACCCAGTACTTC.

V gene TRBV21-1 combines with J gene TRBJ1-3; TRBD1, the D gene given by the table, was not confirmed from the DNA. TRBV21-1 is termed a pseudogene. CDR3 length: 18 amino acids. The CDR3 loop is CASSKVYTWGAPGNTIYF. As DNA, the CDR3 is TGTGCCAGCAGCAAAGTATATACTTGGGGGGCGCCCGGAAACACCATATATTTT.

Many counts were recorded for this clonotype. CDR3 residues: CSARRGTGINQPQHF. CDR3 DNA sequence: TGCAGTGCTAGAAGGGGGACAGGCATCAATCAGCCCCAGCATTTT. The V gene is TRBV20-1, the J gene TRBJ1-5; 8 bases map to TRBD1. The germline V gene encodes CDR1 DFQATT and CDR2 SNEGSKA (reference sequence). The CDR3 totals 15 residues. Trimming took 2 bases from V and 3 from J; bases not matched to a gene: 6.

The table lists this clonotype with many counts. The J gene is TRBJ2-3, the V gene TRBV10-3; no definite D call. The germline CDR1 and CDR2 sequences are ENHRY and SYGVKD. The CDR3 runs 14 residues. V was shortened by 4 bases and J by 5 bases, with 13 bases between the two germline ends. The CDR3 is CAISGDSIGDTQYF. CDR3 coding DNA: TGTGCCATCAGTGGGGATTCGATTGGAGATACGCAGTATTTT.

The chain has TRBV20-1 and TRBJ1-5; D unresolved. V lost 4 bases to trimming and J lost 3 bases, with 10 bases between them. The length of the CDR3 is 13 residues. CDR1 and CDR2 (germline): DFQATT, SNEGSKA (reference sequence). Written as DNA, the CDR3 is TGCAGTGCTATTATCGACCCCAATCAGCCCCAGCATTTT. Translated, it gives CSAIIDPNQPQHF.

The chain has TRBV7-2 and TRBJ2-7, with 8 positions matching TRBD1. Germline V gene lookup returns CDR1 SGHTA and CDR2 FQGNSA. The CDR3 runs to 13 residues. The V gene end was trimmed by 3 bases and the J gene end by 7 bases; junction bases not matched to a gene: 5. This CDR3 reads CASSLTGDREQYF. CDR3 bases: TGTGCCAGCAGCTTGACAGGGGATCGAGAGCAGTACTTC.

This clonotype was seen many times. The gene calls are TRBV7-2 and TRBJ1-1, with TRBD1 matching over 7 bases. The V gene's germline CDR1 is SGHTA and CDR2 FQGNSA. The trim removed 4 bases at V and 3 bases at J, leaving 11 bases unmatched. This CDR3 contains 16 residues. Here the CDR3 DNA reads TGTGCCAGCAGCTCCCTGAGGATCAGGGGGGACACTGAAGCTTTCTTT. This encodes CASSSLRIRGDTEAFF.

The V and J genes are TRBV7-3 and TRBJ1-1; D remains unclear. Germline V gene sequence: CDR1 SGHTA, CDR2 FQGTGA. V was pared by 2 bases and J by 3 bases, with 10 bases between. This CDR3 spans 14 amino acids. The CDR3 DNA reads TGTGCCAGCAGCTTAGCCGGGGATGACACTGAAGCTTTCTTT. This codes for CASSLAGDDTEAFF. Complete variable domain (other parts from reference TRBV7-3 and TRBJ1-1): GAGVSQTPSNKVTEKGKYVELRCDPISGHTALYWYRQSLGQGPEFLIYFQGTGAADDSGLPNDRFFAVRPEGSVSTLKIQRTERGDSAVYLCASSLAGDDTEAFFGQGTRLTVV.

The sample holds a few counts of this clonotype. This sequence joins TRBV4-3 and TRBJ2-4, with D tentatively TRBD1 (6 bases). Trimming pared 0 bases from V and 2 bases from J, leaving 14 bases between. The CDR3 runs 17 residues. The V gene's germline CDR1 is LGHNA and CDR2 YSLEER. The CDR3 DNA reads TGCGCCAGCAGCCAAGACGACAGGAGCCTAACCAAAAACATTCAGTACTTC. Amino acid sequence: CASSQDDRSLTKNIQYF.

There are a few counts of this clonotype. The rearrangement links TRBV11-2 to TRBJ2-7, with D possibly TRBD2 on 5 matching bases. Germline V gives CDR1 SGHAT, CDR2 FQNNGV. V was shortened by 0 bases and J by 2 bases, with 11 bases between the two germline ends. The CDR3 is made up of 15 amino acids. The CDR3 DNA follows: TGTGCCAGCAGCTTAGATTCCGGACTCCCCTACGAGCAGTACTTC. Translation gives CASSLDSGLPYEQYF.